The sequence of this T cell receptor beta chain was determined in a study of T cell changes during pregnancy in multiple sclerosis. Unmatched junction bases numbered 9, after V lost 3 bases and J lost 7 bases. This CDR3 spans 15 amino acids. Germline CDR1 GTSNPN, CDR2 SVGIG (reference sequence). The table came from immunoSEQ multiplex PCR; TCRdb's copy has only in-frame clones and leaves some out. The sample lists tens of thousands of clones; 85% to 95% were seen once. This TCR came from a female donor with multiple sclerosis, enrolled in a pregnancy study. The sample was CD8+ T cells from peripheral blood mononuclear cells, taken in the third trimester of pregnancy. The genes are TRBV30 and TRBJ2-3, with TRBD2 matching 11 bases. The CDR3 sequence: CAWRGTSGLDHTQYF. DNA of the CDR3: TGTGCCTGGAGAGGGACTAGCGGTCTTGATCATACGCAGTATTTT.